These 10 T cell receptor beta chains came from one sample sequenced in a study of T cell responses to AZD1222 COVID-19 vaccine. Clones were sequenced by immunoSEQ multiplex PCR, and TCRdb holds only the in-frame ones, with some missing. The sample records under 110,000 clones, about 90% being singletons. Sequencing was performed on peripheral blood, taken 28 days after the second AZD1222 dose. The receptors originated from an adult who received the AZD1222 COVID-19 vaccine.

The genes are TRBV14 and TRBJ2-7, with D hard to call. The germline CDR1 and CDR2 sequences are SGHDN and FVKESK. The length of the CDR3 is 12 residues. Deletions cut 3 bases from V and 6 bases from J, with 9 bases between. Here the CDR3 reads CASSQSVSEQYF. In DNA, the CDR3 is TGTGCCAGCAGCCAGAGCGTTAGCGAGCAGTACTTC. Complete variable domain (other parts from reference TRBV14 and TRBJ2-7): EAGVTQFPSHSVIEKGQTVTLRCDPISGHDNLYWYRRVMGKEIKFLLHFVKESKQDESGMPNNRFLAERTGGTYSTLKVQPAELEDSGVYFCASSQSVSEQYFGPGTRLTVT.

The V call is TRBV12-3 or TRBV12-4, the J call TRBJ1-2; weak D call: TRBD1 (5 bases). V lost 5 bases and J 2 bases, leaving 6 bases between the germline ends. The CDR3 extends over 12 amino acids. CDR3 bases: TGTGCCAGCAGTCGGACAAACTATGGCTACACCTTC. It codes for CASSRTNYGYTF.

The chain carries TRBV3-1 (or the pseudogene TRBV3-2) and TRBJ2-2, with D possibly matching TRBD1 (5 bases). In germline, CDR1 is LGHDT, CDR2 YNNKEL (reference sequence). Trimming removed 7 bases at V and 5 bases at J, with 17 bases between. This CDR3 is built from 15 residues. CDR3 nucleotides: TGTGCCAGCATGACACCAAGGGGCGCGACCGGGGAGCTGTTTTTT. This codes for CASMTPRGATGELFF.

For the CDR3, the DNA is TGTGCCAGCAGTTACTTGGGGGGAGGTCCGGAGACCCAGTACTTC. Translation gives CASSYLGGGPETQYF. The chain joins TRBV6-5 to TRBJ2-5, with D maybe TRBD2 (6 bases). This CDR3 has 15 amino acids. Germline-derived CDR1 and CDR2 are MNHEY and SVGAGI. V dropped 1 base and J dropped 5 bases, with 14 bases sitting between them.

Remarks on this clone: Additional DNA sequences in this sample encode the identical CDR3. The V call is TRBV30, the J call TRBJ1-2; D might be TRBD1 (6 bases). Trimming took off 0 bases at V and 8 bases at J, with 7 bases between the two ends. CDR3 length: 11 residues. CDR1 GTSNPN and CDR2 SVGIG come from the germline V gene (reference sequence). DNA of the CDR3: TGTGCCTGGAGTGTGGGGGGCGGCTACACCTTC. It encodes CAWSVGGGYTF. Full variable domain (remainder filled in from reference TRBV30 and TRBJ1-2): SQTIHQWPATLVQPVGSPLSLECTVEGTSNPNLYWYRQAAGRGLQLLFYSVGIGQISSEVPQNLSASRPQDRQFILSSKKLLLSDSGFYLCAWSVGGGYTFGSGTRLTVV.

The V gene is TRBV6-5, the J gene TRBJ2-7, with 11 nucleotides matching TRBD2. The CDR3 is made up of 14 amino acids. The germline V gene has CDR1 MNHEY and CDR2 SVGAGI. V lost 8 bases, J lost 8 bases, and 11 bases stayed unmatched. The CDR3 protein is CASRTGLAALKQYF. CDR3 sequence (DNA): TGTGCCAGCCGAACGGGACTAGCGGCCTTGAAGCAGTACTTC.

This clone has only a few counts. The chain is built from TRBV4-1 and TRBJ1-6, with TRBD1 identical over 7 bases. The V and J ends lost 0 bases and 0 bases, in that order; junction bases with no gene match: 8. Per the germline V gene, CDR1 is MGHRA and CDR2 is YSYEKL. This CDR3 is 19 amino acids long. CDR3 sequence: CASSQDQGGSYSYNSPLHF. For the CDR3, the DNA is TGCGCCAGCAGCCAAGACCAGGGGGGAAGCTACTCCTATAATTCACCCCTCCACTTT.

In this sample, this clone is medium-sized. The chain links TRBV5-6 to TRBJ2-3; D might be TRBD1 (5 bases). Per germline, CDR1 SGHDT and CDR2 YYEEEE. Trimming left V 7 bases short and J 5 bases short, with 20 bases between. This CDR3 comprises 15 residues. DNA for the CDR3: TGTGCCAGCTCTCGATTCAGGGTTTGGGTAGATACGCAGTATTTT. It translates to CASSRFRVWVDTQYF.

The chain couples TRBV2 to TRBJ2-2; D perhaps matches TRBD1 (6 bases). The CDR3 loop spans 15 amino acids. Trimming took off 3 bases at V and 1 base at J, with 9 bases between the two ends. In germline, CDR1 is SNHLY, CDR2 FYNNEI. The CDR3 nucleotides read TGTGCCAGCAGTGAGTGGACAGTGAACACCGGGGAGCTGTTTTTT. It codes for CASSEWTVNTGELFF.

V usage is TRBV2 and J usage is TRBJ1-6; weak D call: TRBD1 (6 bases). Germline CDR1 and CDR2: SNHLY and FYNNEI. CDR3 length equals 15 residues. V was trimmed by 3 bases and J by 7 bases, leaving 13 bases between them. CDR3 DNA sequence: TGTGCCAGCAGTGAGCAGGGGCAAGAAAATTCACCCCTCCACTTT. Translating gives CASSEQGQENSPLHF.